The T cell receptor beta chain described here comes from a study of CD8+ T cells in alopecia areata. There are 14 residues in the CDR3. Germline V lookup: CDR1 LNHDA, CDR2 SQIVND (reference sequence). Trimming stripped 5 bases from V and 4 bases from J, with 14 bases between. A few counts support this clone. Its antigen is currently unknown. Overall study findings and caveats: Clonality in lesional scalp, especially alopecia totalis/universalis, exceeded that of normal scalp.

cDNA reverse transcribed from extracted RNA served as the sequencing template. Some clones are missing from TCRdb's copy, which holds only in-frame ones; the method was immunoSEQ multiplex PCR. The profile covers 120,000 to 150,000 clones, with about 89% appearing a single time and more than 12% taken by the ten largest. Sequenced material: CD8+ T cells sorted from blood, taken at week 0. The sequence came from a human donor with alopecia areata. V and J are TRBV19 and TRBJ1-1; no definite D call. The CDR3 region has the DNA TGTGCCAGTAGTTCAACAGTATACCCCACTGAAGCTTTCTTT. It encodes CASSSTVYPTEAFF.